The present entry profiles one T cell receptor beta chain with its context. The V gene end was trimmed by 5 bases and the J gene end by 3 bases; junction bases not matched to a gene: 11. CDR3 length equals 16 residues. Germline assignment: CDR1 SGHVS and CDR2 FQNEAQ. This entry comes from a study of blood T cell repertoires in COVID-19. Across the study: The United States, Italy and Spain supplied acute and convalescent COVID-19 samples.

Clones were sequenced by immunoSEQ multiplex PCR, and TCRdb holds only the in-frame ones, with some missing. Here the sample spans roughly 130,000 clones, approximately 84% being singletons. The gene calls are TRBV7-8 and TRBJ2-5, with 8 bases fitting TRBD2. The receptor comes from a woman in her fifties or sixties with acute or convalescent COVID-19. Sequenced material: peripheral blood. CDR3 protein: CASSKRVYGGEETQYF. The DNA for the CDR3 is TGTGCCAGCAGCAAAAGGGTCTACGGGGGGGAAGAGACCCAGTACTTC.